These 3 T cell receptor beta chains share one sample of origin, sequenced in a study of T cells in Graves' hyperthyroidism and ophthalmopathy. RNA transcripts served as the template for amplifying TCR beta CDR3 regions. First-round RT-PCR targeting the TCR CDR3 was performed with the HTBI primer set. One entry per CDR3 protein results from TCRdb running MiXCR on the multiplex PCR reads. In the table there are around 580,000 distinct CDR3 sequences, over 15% of which are singletons. The specimen was blood. The receptors were sampled from a woman between 18 and 29 years old with Graves' hyperthyroidism.

V usage is TRBV5-1 and J usage is TRBJ2-7; TRBD2 agrees at 8 bases. CDR1 and CDR2 (germline): SGHRS, YFSETQ. J lost 7 bases, V lost 0 bases, and 9 bases had no gene match. CDR3 size: 15 residues. DNA for the CDR3: TGCGCCAGCAGCTTGGCAGGTCAGCTAGCGGGTGAGCAGTACTTC. Its translation is CASSLAGQLAGEQYF.

This clonotype has a count of ten or more. This chain joins TRBV5-1 and TRBJ2-2, with 9 positions matching TRBD2. From germline, CDR1 is SGHRS and CDR2 YFSETQ. V was pared by 5 bases and J by 4 bases, with 9 bases of the junction left unmatched. CDR3 length: 16 residues. CDR3 sequence: CASRKREVGRTGELFF. The CDR3 nucleotides are TGCGCCAGCAGAAAGCGGGAGGTCGGACGCACCGGGGAGCTGTTTTTT.

There are many counts of this clonotype. CDR3 DNA: TGTGCCAGCAGCCACCGAAGCGGGCAAGGATTGTACAATGAGCAGTTCTTC. It is translated as CASSHRSGQGLYNEQFF. The chain links TRBV3-1 to TRBJ2-1; TRBD2 might be the D (6 bases). This CDR3 spans 17 amino acids. The germline V gene has CDR1 LGHDT and CDR2 YNNKEL (reference sequence). Between the trimmed V and J ends, which lost 3 bases and 4 bases, there was a span of 19 bases.